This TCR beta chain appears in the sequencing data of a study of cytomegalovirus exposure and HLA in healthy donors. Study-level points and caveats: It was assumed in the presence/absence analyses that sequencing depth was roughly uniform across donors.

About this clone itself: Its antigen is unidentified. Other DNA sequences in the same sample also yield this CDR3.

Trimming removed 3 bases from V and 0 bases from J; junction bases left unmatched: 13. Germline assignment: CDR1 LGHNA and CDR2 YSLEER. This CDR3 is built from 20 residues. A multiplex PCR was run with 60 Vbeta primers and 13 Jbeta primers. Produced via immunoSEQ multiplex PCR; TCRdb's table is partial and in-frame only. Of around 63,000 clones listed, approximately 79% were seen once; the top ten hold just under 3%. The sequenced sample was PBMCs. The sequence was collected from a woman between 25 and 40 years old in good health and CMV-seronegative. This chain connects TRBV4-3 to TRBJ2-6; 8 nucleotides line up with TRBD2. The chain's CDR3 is CASSQVVGLAGLSGANVLTF. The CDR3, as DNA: TGCGCCAGCAGCCAGGTAGTAGGGCTAGCGGGTCTCTCTGGGGCCAACGTCCTGACTTTC.